Listed below are T cell receptor beta chains from one sample, sequenced in a study of blood T cell repertoires in COVID-19. The table came from immunoSEQ multiplex PCR; TCRdb's copy has only in-frame clones and leaves some out. Of about 270,000 clones listed, more than 80% were seen once; the top ten hold about 2.2%. The sample was PBMCs or T cells enriched from blood (not recorded which). These receptors originate from a woman aged 18-29 years who had recovered from COVID-19. Each CDR3 is given with its conserved first and last residue. The order of the fields is J gene, D gene, clone size, V gene, CDR3 protein, CDR3 DNA. The D gene is left open where the match is weak. Part of the rows lack a size; the others show once, few, many or a class for expanded clones.

TRBJ1-2	.	.	TRBV5-1	CASSLDTSRLYGYTF	TGCGCCAGCAGCTTGGACACATCGCGGCTCTATGGCTACACCTTC
TRBJ1-1	.	few	TRBV29-1	CSVLDRNTEAFF	TGCAGCGTTTTGGACAGGAACACTGAAGCTTTCTTT
TRBJ2-1	TRBD1	.	TRBV29-1	CSVPGTGDWNEQFF	TGCAGCGTGCCCGGGACAGGGGATTGGAATGAGCAGTTCTTC
TRBJ2-5	.	.	TRBV20-1	CSAGGKPELGGTQYF	TGCAGTGCTGGTGGAAAACCAGAATTAGGAGGGACCCAGTACTTC
TRBJ1-2	TRBD1	.	TRBV2	CASSERSGGIDGYTF	TGTGCCAGCAGTGAGAGGTCAGGGGGCATTGATGGCTACACCTTC
TRBJ1-5	TRBD1	.	TRBV7-6	CASSLAEAGGSRPQHF	TGTGCCAGCAGCTTAGCGGAGGCAGGGGGGTCGCGGCCCCAGCATTTT
TRBJ1-2	TRBD1	.	TRBV5-4	CASSYRGDRVFGYTF	TGTGCCAGCAGCTACCGGGGGGACAGGGTCTTTGGCTACACCTTC
TRBJ1-5	.	once	TRBV27	CASSLGPVNQPQHF	TGTGCCAGCAGTTTAGGGCCGGTCAATCAGCCCCAGCATTTT
TRBJ1-2	.	.	TRBV3-1/TRBV3-2	CASSQVRTGSGGYTF	TGTGCCAGCAGCCAAGTGCGCACAGGATCGGGCGGCTACACCTTC
TRBJ2-3	.	.	TRBV15	CATSAQAVLSTDTQYF	TGTGCCACCAGTGCACAGGCCGTTTTATCCACAGATACGCAGTATTTT
TRBJ1-1	.	.	TRBV15	CATSREPGVVNTEAFF	TGTGCCACCAGCAGAGAGCCAGGGGTGGTGAACACTGAAGCTTTCTTT